The entry that follows covers one T cell receptor beta chain sequence. Its antigen is not known. The data are from a study of T cells expressing NK-cell markers. Study summary: Sequenced donors, eight in total, included seven who were HCMV-seropositive and one who was seronegative. General study points: The study found dominant NKG2C+ clonotypes at about 1.0-8% of CD8+ T cells in roughly six donors.

TCRdb re-analyzed the 5' RACE reads; it lists each CDR3 protein once, without DNA. The specimen's table records under 2,500 distinct CDR3 sequences. Sequenced input: blood T cells: a sorted CD56 or NKG2C T cell subset, CD4+ or CD8+ T cells, or bulk PBMC T cells (not recorded which). The receptor's source is a woman aged 18-29 years in good health.

CDR3 sequence reads: CSAHHGYGYTF. This chain connects TRBV20-1 to TRBJ1-2. The CDR3 has 11 amino acids. CDR1 and CDR2 from the germline V gene are DFQATT and SNEGSKA (reference sequence).